The following is a T cell receptor beta chain sequence with its context. The antigen is undetermined. This sample was included in a study of OX40 agonist ivuxolimab in advanced cancers. Whole-study results and caveats: Fewer expanded clones were found on average in CD4+ than in CD8+ T cells.

TCRdb keeps only in-frame clones here, not all; method: immunoSEQ multiplex PCR. The repertoire has fewer than 40,000 clones, 65% to 80% of them found once; the top ten carry under 10%. The germline V gene encodes CDR1 MDHEN and CDR2 SYDVKM. V was cut by 6 bases and J by 5 bases, with 11 bases left in between. CDR3 length: 12 amino acids. This TCR came from an adult with an advanced solid tumor such as melanoma, head and neck, liver or kidney cancer. This chain uses TRBV28 with TRBJ2-7, with a tentative D call TRBD2 (6 bases). This specimen consisted of CD4+ or CD8+ T cells sorted from blood, obtained in a trial of the OX40 agonist ivuxolimab. The CDR3 bases are TGTGCCAGCAGCCAAAGGAGGGACGAGCAGTACTTC. Translating gives CASSQRRDEQYF. The variable domain in full, with the rest retrieved from reference TRBV28 and TRBJ2-7, is DVKVTQSSRYLVKRTGEKVFLECVQDMDHENMFWYRQDPGLGLRLIYFSYDVKMKEKGDIPEGYSVSREKKERFSLILESASTNQTSMYLCASSQRRDEQYFGPGTRLTVT.